One sample yielded the 11 T cell receptor beta chains listed below, sequenced in a study of beta chain features in type 1 diabetes. As every portion of the isolated RNA was reverse transcribed, the sequencing read expressed TCRB transcripts. Profiling relied on immunoSEQ multiplex PCR, and the TCRdb table lists in-frame clones only, not all of them. Here the sample spans roughly 170,000 clones, about 13% being singletons. Sequencing was carried out using central memory CD4+ T cells from blood. Every receptor here comes from a woman under 30 in good health.

This clone appeared a few times. V usage is TRBV27 and J usage is TRBJ2-7; 8 nucleotides align to TRBD1. Germline CDR1 reads MNHEY; CDR2 reads SMNVEV (reference sequence). The CDR3 covers 16 residues. V shed 3 bases, J shed 3 bases, and the junction held 10 bases outside the gene matches. The CDR3 region has the DNA TGTGCCAGCAGTTTCGATCAGGGGGCGTCACTCTACGAGCAGTACTTC. This sequence encodes CASSFDQGASLYEQYF.

In nucleotides, the CDR3 is TGTGCCAGCTCGCAAGGTCCTATTACAGGGACCTACGAGCAGTACTTC. It is translated as CASSQGPITGTYEQYF. The chain couples TRBV18 to TRBJ2-7; TRBD1 is a possible D gene (6 bases). The ends were cut back, 6 bases at V and 2 bases at J, with 20 bases in the middle. Looked up from germline, CDR1 is KGHSH and CDR2 is LQKENI. The CDR3 is 16 amino acids.

The V and J genes are TRBV4-2 and TRBJ2-5; D ambiguous. Deletions cut 1 base from V and 7 bases from J, with 7 bases between. The CDR3 consists of 12 residues. Germline assignment: CDR1 LGHNA and CDR2 YNFKEQ. The CDR3 region is CASSQGAGTQYF. In nucleotides, the CDR3 is TGTGCCAGCAGCCAAGGGGCAGGGACCCAGTACTTC.

In its sample, this clone was seen a few times. The chain has TRBV6-6 and TRBJ1-1; D not resolved. V lost 0 bases and J lost 4, with 12 bases in between. Germline loops: CDR1 MNHNY, CDR2 SVGAGI (reference sequence). The CDR3 is made up of 15 amino acids. DNA for the CDR3: TGTGCCAGCAGTTACTCTGCGGGTTCGGTCACTGAAGCTTTCTTT. Its protein product is CASSYSAGSVTEAFF.

The chain combines TRBV15 with TRBJ2-1; 14 bases match TRBD2. CDR1 and CDR2 from the germline V gene are LNHNV and YYDKDF (reference sequence). This CDR3 is 15 amino acids long. Trimming cost V 3 bases and J 11 bases; bases outside gene matches: 6. CDR3 in DNA: TGTGCCACCAGCAGGACTAGCGGGAGGGATATTAAGCAGTTCTTC. It specifies CATSRTSGRDIKQFF.

This clone has a handful of counts. This CDR3 is also generated by other DNA sequences in the sample. The CDR3 region has the DNA TGCGCCAGCAGCCTGGGAACGGGTACCTATGGCTACACCTTC. Translated, it gives CASSLGTGTYGYTF. The chain couples TRBV5-1 to TRBJ1-2; no firm D call. The V gene lost 4 bases and the J gene lost 4 bases, with 14 bases spanning the gap. CDR3 size: 14 residues. Germline V lookup: CDR1 SGHRS, CDR2 YFSETQ.

The J gene is TRBJ1-2, the V gene TRBV2; 9 bases agree with TRBD1. This CDR3 is built from 15 residues. V lost 5 bases, J lost 4 bases, and 8 bases stayed unmatched. Per the germline V gene, CDR1 is SNHLY and CDR2 is FYNNEI. The chain's CDR3 is CASSQRQGVSYGYTF. In DNA form, the CDR3 reads TGTGCCAGCAGTCAAAGACAGGGGGTGAGCTATGGCTACACCTTC.

The CDR3 loop reads CASSMLAQATMNTEAFF. The CDR3 DNA follows: TGTGCCAGTAGTATGTTGGCACAGGCGACCATGAACACTGAAGCTTTCTTT. V and J are TRBV19 and TRBJ1-1; the D gene is possibly TRBD1 (5 bases). V was clipped by 3 bases and J by 0 bases, with 17 bases between them. The CDR3 runs 17 residues. Germline lookup yields CDR1 LNHDA and CDR2 SQIVND (reference sequence).

This clone was observed a single time. The chain couples TRBV7-2 to TRBJ1-2, with a weak D call TRBD1 (6 bases). The germline CDR1 and CDR2 sequences are SGHTA and FQGNSA. V dropped 4 bases and J dropped 3 bases, with 12 bases sitting between them. The CDR3 totals 14 residues. The CDR3: CASSSPNRDYGYTF. The DNA of the CDR3 is TGTGCCAGCAGCTCCCCGAACAGGGACTATGGCTACACCTTC.

This clone showed up just a few times. The CDR3 region is CASSPGFFNYGYTF. In nucleotides, the CDR3 is TGTGCCAGCAGCCCGGGATTTTTTAACTATGGCTACACCTTC. The chain has TRBV28 and TRBJ1-2; the D is unclear. V lost 6 bases and J lost 1, with 12 bases in between. The CDR3 length is 14 residues. Germline lookup yields CDR1 MDHEN and CDR2 SYDVKM.

This clone was counted at least ten times. The J gene is TRBJ1-5, the V gene TRBV30; 9 positions agree with TRBD1. Germline V gene lookup returns CDR1 GTSNPN and CDR2 SVGIG (reference sequence). V trimming: 2 bases; J trimming: 6 bases; junction bases outside the gene matches: 8. The CDR3 runs to 15 residues. This CDR3 reads CAWSPGQGITQPQHF. Here the CDR3 DNA reads TGTGCCTGGAGTCCGGGACAGGGAATCACTCAGCCCCAGCATTTT. The full variable domain, its missing parts supplied by reference TRBV30 and TRBJ1-5, is SQTIHQWPATLVQPVGSPLSLECTVEGTSNPNLYWYRQAAGRGLQLLFYSVGIGQISSEVPQNLSASRPQDRQFILSSKKLLLSDSGFYLCAWSPGQGITQPQHFGDGTRLSIL.